These 21 T cell receptor beta chains came from one sample sequenced in a study of shared clonotypes between healthy human individuals (dated by TCRdb to about 2020). Receptor amplification or capture employed the immunoSEQ multiplex PCR assay. TCRdb's version of the immuneACCESS table is confined to in-frame rearrangements and falls short of the full clone set. An unresolved V gene accounts for under half of the shortfall where checked; the remainder is of unknown origin. This sample is represented by hundreds of thousands of clones; around 72% of them were singletons. The ten largest clones add up to about 2% of the sample. Sequencing was carried out using memory CD4+ T cells sorted from blood. Reading the label with the study, this specimen's cell subset or site is: CD45RA-negative fraction. Source of these receptors: a woman in her twenties or thirties in good health.

This clone has only a few counts. The chain has TRBV19 and TRBJ2-1; 7 bases fit TRBD2. This CDR3 contains 13 residues. Trimming removed 3 bases from V and 8 bases from J; junction bases left unmatched: 4. CDR1 is LNHDA, CDR2 SQIVND, per germline (reference sequence). Here the CDR3 DNA reads TGTGCCAGTAGTATTTGGCTAGCGGATGAGCAGTTCTTC. Its protein product is CASSIWLADEQFF.

CDR3 region: CASSLFGMNTEAFF. CDR3 DNA sequence: TGCGCCAGCAGCCTCTTCGGGATGAACACTGAAGCTTTCTTT. The chain links TRBV4-1 to TRBJ1-1; D is unresolved. Germline CDR1 and CDR2: MGHRA and YSYEKL. The CDR3 spans 14 residues. The V end lost 4 bases, the J end lost 0 bases, and 9 bases lay between the germline ends.

This clone came up many times. This chain's CDR3 is CASSYGTTYTGELFF. The CDR3 region has the DNA TGTGCCAGCAGCTACGGGACTACCTACACCGGGGAGCTGTTTTTT. The chain is built from TRBV5-4 and TRBJ2-2; 7 positions match TRBD2. Trimming took 3 bases from V and 3 from J; bases not matched to a gene: 5. This CDR3 comprises 15 residues. CDR1 is SGHNT, CDR2 YYREEE, per germline (reference sequence).

CDR3: CASSSMGTIQYF. CDR3 sequence (DNA): TGTGCCAGCAGTAGTATGGGGACCATTCAGTACTTC. The chain combines TRBV27 with TRBJ2-4; D might be TRBD1 or TRBD2, each matching 5 bases. Trimming pared 5 bases from V and 9 bases from J, leaving 11 bases between. The CDR3 runs 12 residues. Germline-derived CDR1 and CDR2 are MNHEY and SMNVEV (reference sequence).

The rearrangement uses TRBV6-5 and TRBJ2-7; either TRBD1 or TRBD2 may supply D (5 bases each). In germline, CDR1 is MNHEY, CDR2 SVGAGI. The CDR3 spans 14 residues. V was pared by 5 bases and J by 4 bases, with 15 bases between. CDR3 amino acids: CASSPRDGRYEQYF. The CDR3, as DNA: TGTGCCAGCAGTCCACGGGACGGAAGATACGAGCAGTACTTC.

The J gene is TRBJ2-3, the V gene TRBV15; either TRBD1 or TRBD2 may fit D (5 bases each). The ends were cut back, 0 bases at V and 0 bases at J, with 13 bases in the middle. This CDR3 comprises 17 residues. In germline, CDR1 is LNHNV, CDR2 YYDKDF (reference sequence). CDR3 bases: TGTGCCACCAGCAGAGATCTGTCGGGGCTAAGCACAGATACGCAGTATTTT. This sequence encodes CATSRDLSGLSTDTQYF.

The V call is TRBV7-3, the J call TRBJ1-5; D not certain. The CDR3 has 13 residues. V was shortened by 0 bases and J by 7 bases, with 7 bases between the two germline ends. CDR1 is SGHTA, CDR2 FQGTGA, per germline. CDR3 nucleotides: TGTGCCAGCAGCTTAACCCTCGGCCAGCCCCAGCATTTT. Its protein is CASSLTLGQPQHF. Using reference TRBV7-3 and TRBJ1-5 for the parts outside the CDR3, the full variable domain is GAGVSQTPSNKVTEKGKYVELRCDPISGHTALYWYRQSLGQGPEFLIYFQGTGAADDSGLPNDRFFAVRPEGSVSTLKIQRTERGDSAVYLCASSLTLGQPQHFGDGTRLSIL.

This chain uses TRBV7-7 with TRBJ2-5, with D unresolved. The CDR3 contains 14 residues. Germline loops: CDR1 SSHAT, CDR2 FNYEAQ (reference sequence). V lost 5 bases and J 1 base, leaving 11 bases between the germline ends. The CDR3 DNA follows: TGTGCCAGCAGCCCGACTTGGGGCCAAGAGACCCAGTACTTC. This sequence encodes CASSPTWGQETQYF.

About this clone: This likely reflects a read error, since a far larger clone is one base away. The rearrangement joins TRBV7-8 to TRBJ1-4; tentatively, D is TRBD1 (6 bases). Germline assignment: CDR1 SGHVS and CDR2 FQNEAQ. CDR3 length: 15 residues. Trimming stripped 5 bases from V and 1 base from J, with 11 bases between. The CDR3 spells CASSHRGGTNEKLFF. Written as DNA, the CDR3 is TGTGCCAGCAGCCACCGAGGGGGAACTAATGAAAAACTGTTTTTT.

The chain joins TRBV11-2 to TRBJ2-7, with 7 bases that match TRBD1. Per germline, CDR1 SGHAT and CDR2 FQNNGV. The CDR3 has 15 amino acids. V gave up 5 bases and J gave up 6 bases; unmatched junction bases: 13. The CDR3 DNA reads TGTGCCAGCAGCGCGACCTGGGACAGTAGGGCCGAGCAGTACTTC. This translates into CASSATWDSRAEQYF.

This rearrangement joins TRBV7-9 to TRBJ1-4, with D uncertain. Germline CDR1 and CDR2: SEHNR and FQNEAQ (reference sequence). V dropped 7 bases and J dropped 7 bases, with 19 bases sitting between them. CDR3 length: 15 residues. The CDR3 sequence: CASTNLMGGGEKLFF. CDR3 bases: TGTGCCAGCACCAACTTAATGGGAGGTGGTGAAAAACTGTTTTTT.

The chain has TRBV5-4 and TRBJ2-3; D might be TRBD1 (6 bases). With 0 bases removed from V and 4 bases from J, the gap between germline ends came to 9 bases. The CDR3 is 14 residues long. CDR1 and CDR2 from the germline V gene are SGHNT and YYREEE (reference sequence). DNA of the CDR3: TGTGCCAGCAGCTTGGAGGCAGGGGCAGATACGCAGTATTTT. Translating gives CASSLEAGADTQYF.

In its sample, this clone was seen many times. J is TRBJ2-1 and V is TRBV5-1; 11 nucleotides agree with TRBD2. This CDR3 spans 17 amino acids. V lost 2 bases, J lost 2 bases, and 6 bases stayed unmatched. Germline V gene data show CDR1 as SGHRS and CDR2 as YFSETQ. DNA of the CDR3: TGCGCCAGCAGCTTTAGCGGGAGGGCCATCACCTACAATGAGCAGTTCTTC. Residues: CASSFSGRAITYNEQFF.

Only one count was recorded for this clone. The genes are TRBV6-5 and TRBJ2-7; the D gene could be TRBD1 or TRBD2 (5 bases each). Germline CDR1 is MNHEY and CDR2 is SVGAGI. The CDR3 totals 13 residues. Trimming took 4 bases from V and 6 from J, leaving 13 bases between them. CDR3 sequence: CASSSRDPREQYF. The CDR3 bases are TGTGCCAGCAGTTCAAGGGACCCTCGCGAGCAGTACTTC.

The chain employs TRBV25-1 and TRBJ2-5, with a weak D call TRBD2 (5 bases). Deletions cut 8 bases from V and 2 bases from J, with 18 bases between. The CDR3 extends over 15 amino acids. Germline V gives CDR1 MGHDK, CDR2 SYGVNS. CDR3 in DNA: TGTGCCAGCCGAGGGAAAGGACGGTATCAAGAGACCCAGTACTTC. Its translation: CASRGKGRYQETQYF.

The gene calls are TRBV7-2 and TRBJ2-7, with D unresolved. CDR1 and CDR2 (germline): SGHTA, FQGNSA. V gave up 4 bases and J gave up 3 bases, with 19 bases separating them. The length of the CDR3 is 16 residues. DNA of the CDR3: TGTGCCAGCAGCTCCCTCGCGTGGGTCGAAATCTACGAGCAGTACTTC. Translating gives CASSSLAWVEIYEQYF.

The chain is built from TRBV10-2 and TRBJ2-7; TRBD1 aligns across 9 bases. V shed 5 bases, J shed 3 bases, and the junction held 2 bases outside the gene matches. This CDR3 has 13 residues. Per germline, CDR1 WSHSY and CDR2 SAAADI. In nucleotides, the CDR3 is TGCGCCAGCAGTACAGGGGGCCACTACGAGCAGTACTTC. Amino acid sequence: CASSTGGHYEQYF.

J is TRBJ2-5 and V is TRBV18; D may be TRBD2 (5 bases). Trimming took 6 bases from V and 5 from J, leaving 13 bases between them. CDR1 KGHSH and CDR2 LQKENI come from the germline V gene. The CDR3 has 13 amino acids. The CDR3 region has the DNA TGTGCCAGCTCGTCGGGAACGGCGGAGACCCAGTACTTC. This codes for CASSSGTAETQYF.

The V gene is TRBV5-1, the J gene TRBJ2-7; D possibly uses TRBD1 or TRBD2 (5 bases each). The ends were cut back, 3 bases at V and 6 bases at J, with 10 bases in the middle. The CDR3 has 12 amino acids. Germline lookup yields CDR1 SGHRS and CDR2 YFSETQ. The CDR3 nucleotides are TGCGCCAGCAGCTGGGGGTATGGCGAGCAGTACTTC. This sequence encodes CASSWGYGEQYF.

This clone showed up just a few times. J is TRBJ1-5 and V is TRBV2, with unresolved D. The V end was cut by 1 base, the J end by 0 bases, with 7 bases between. From germline, CDR1 is SNHLY and CDR2 FYNNEI. This CDR3 is built from 15 residues. The CDR3, as DNA: TGTGCCAGCAGTGAAGGGAGTATTAGCAATCAGCCCCAGCATTTT. Its protein product is CASSEGSISNQPQHF.

The V and J genes are TRBV27 and TRBJ2-5; D gene uncertain. The better agreement between TRBJ2-7 and the DNA end casts doubt on the J call. The CDR3 runs to 13 residues. The V gene's germline CDR1 is MNHEY and CDR2 SMNVEV (reference sequence). CDR3 protein: CASMGGNSYEQYF. Written as DNA, the CDR3 is TGTGCCAGCATGGGTGGGAACTCCTACGAGCAGTACTTC.